The present T cell receptor beta chain was sequenced within a study of blood T cell repertoires in COVID-19. The length of the CDR3 is 14 residues. V lost 0 bases and J lost 8; bases outside the gene matches: 4. Germline assignment: CDR1 SGHRS and CDR2 YFSETQ. The table came from immunoSEQ multiplex PCR; TCRdb's copy has only in-frame clones and leaves some out. The repertoire consists of 110,000 or so clones, with roughly 90% occurring once and the leading ten covering less than 8.5%. This clonotype was obtained from a woman aged 70-85 years who had recovered from COVID-19. Sequencing was carried out using peripheral blood. This chain uses TRBV5-1 with TRBJ2-1, with 8 nucleotides matching TRBD1. The chain's CDR3 is CASSLVPTGDEQFF. DNA of the CDR3: TGCGCCAGCAGCTTGGTCCCGACAGGGGATGAGCAGTTCTTC.